These 21 T cell receptor beta chains share one sample of origin, sequenced in a study of T-cell memory formation after mild COVID-19. Each CDR3 protein is one row after TCRdb ran MiXCR on the 5' RACE reads. Among roughly 450,000 distinct CDR3 sequences listed, approximately 18% were seen once. The sample consisted of PBMCs or a T cell subset sorted from them (not recorded which). The source of these receptors is an adult woman who had mild COVID-19 (a few samples of this study predate the infection). Cell type and time point are not known.

This clonotype was seen a few times. This sequence joins TRBV6-1 and TRBJ2-6; no firm D call. V lost 7 bases to trimming and J lost 4 bases, with 11 bases between them. The CDR3 is 14 amino acids. CDR1 is MNHNS, CDR2 SASEGT, per germline. CDR3 residues: CASISPAGANVLTF. Written as DNA, the CDR3 is TGTGCCAGCATTAGCCCGGCCGGGGCCAACGTCCTGACTTTC.

This clonotype was observed a few times. This chain connects TRBV7-2 to TRBJ1-1; possibly TRBD1 for D (5 bases). V was trimmed by 5 bases and J by 0 bases, leaving 16 bases between them. Germline CDR1 reads SGHTA; CDR2 reads FQGNSA. The CDR3 has 16 amino acids. The DNA of the CDR3 is TGTGCCAGCAGCGCAACAGGTGGGTACGTGAACACTGAAGCTTTCTTT. Protein product: CASSATGGYVNTEAFF.

This clonotype was seen a handful of times. The chain carries TRBV2 and TRBJ2-2; 8 bases agree with TRBD1. V trimming: 8 bases; J trimming: 7 bases; junction bases outside the gene matches: 12. CDR1 is SNHLY and CDR2 is FYNNEI in the germline V gene. This CDR3 has 15 amino acids. CDR3 DNA sequence: TGTGCCAGCGGTAGACAGGGGATCGCCGGCGGGGAGCTGTTTTTT. This sequence encodes CASGRQGIAGGELFF.

This clonotype was detected a few times. The CDR3 region has the DNA TGTGCCAGCAGCTTGGGTAGGCCGAACACAGATACGCAGTATTTT. This sequence encodes CASSLGRPNTDTQYF. V usage is TRBV5-5 and J usage is TRBJ2-3, with D hard to call. The V end lost 0 bases, the J end lost 2 bases, and 10 bases lay between the germline ends. CDR3 length: 15 amino acids. Germline CDR1 and CDR2: SGHKS and YYEKEE (reference sequence).

The chain employs TRBV19 and TRBJ1-2; maybe TRBD1 (6 bases). The length of the CDR3 is 15 residues. Germline V lookup: CDR1 LNHDA, CDR2 SQIVND (reference sequence). Between the trimmed V and J ends, which lost 3 bases and 4 bases, there was a span of 15 bases. The CDR3 DNA reads as TGTGCCAGTAGTATTTCTTTGGGACAAGGCTATGGCTACACCTTC. It translates to CASSISLGQGYGYTF.

The chain is built from TRBV11-2 and TRBJ2-7; D ambiguous. Trimming shortened V by 0 bases and J by 6 bases, and 15 bases separated the two germline ends. In germline, CDR1 is SGHAT, CDR2 FQNNGV. This CDR3 region has 15 residues. DNA of the CDR3: TGTGCCAGCAGCTTAGAAAGGGCCAAGGGCCTCGAGCAGTACTTC. Translated, it gives CASSLERAKGLEQYF.

This clonotype was counted between two and nine times. The chain is built from TRBV12-3 or TRBV12-4 and TRBJ2-2; D gene unclear. The length of the CDR3 is 12 residues. Trimming left V 5 bases short and J 8 bases short, with 9 bases between. CDR3: CASSPRWGELFF. Written as DNA, the CDR3 is TGTGCCAGCAGTCCGCGGTGGGGGGAGCTGTTTTTT.

This clonotype was seen a handful of times. The V call is TRBV2, the J call TRBJ2-3; possible D gene TRBD2, 6 bases. CDR3 length equals 17 residues. The V gene's germline CDR1 is SNHLY and CDR2 FYNNEI. Between the trimmed V and J ends, which lost 10 bases and 4 bases, there was a span of 27 bases. CDR3: CAIAREWAGSRADTQYF. The CDR3 nucleotides are TGTGCCATCGCCCGGGAGTGGGCGGGGTCGCGAGCAGATACGCAGTATTTT.

This clonotype has more than one count but fewer than ten. This sequence joins TRBV27 and TRBJ2-6; 7 bases fit TRBD2. The ends lost 0 bases at V and 0 bases at J; junction bases unmatched: 2. Germline-derived CDR1 and CDR2 are MNHEY and SMNVEV (reference sequence). This CDR3 is built from 17 residues. The CDR3 is CASSLSGGDSGANVLTF. CDR3 DNA: TGTGCCAGCAGTTTATCGGGGGGGGACTCTGGGGCCAACGTCCTGACTTTC.

The genes are TRBV7-3 and TRBJ2-1; 13 bases align to TRBD2. V trimming: 2 bases; J trimming: 8 bases; junction bases outside the gene matches: 15. The CDR3 runs to 19 residues. In germline, CDR1 is SGHTA, CDR2 FQGTGA. CDR3 bases: TGTGCCAGCAGCTTAGCCCCGCCTAGGACTAGCGGGAGAGGGCATGAGCAGTTCTTC. Encoded protein: CASSLAPPRTSGRGHEQFF.

This clonotype was counted only a few times. The gene calls are TRBV19 and TRBJ1-1, with D tentatively TRBD1 (6 bases). Germline V lookup: CDR1 LNHDA, CDR2 SQIVND (reference sequence). The CDR3 has 15 amino acids. V dropped 6 bases and J dropped 1 base, with 15 bases sitting between them. The CDR3 spells CASRTGGQGNTEAFF. For the CDR3, the DNA is TGTGCCAGTAGGACAGGTGGCCAGGGGAACACTGAAGCTTTCTTT.

This rearrangement joins TRBV2 to TRBJ2-4; D perhaps matches TRBD2 (6 bases). The CDR3 runs to 12 residues. Per germline, CDR1 SNHLY and CDR2 FYNNEI. Trimming left V 8 bases short and J 1 base short, with 6 bases between. The CDR3 here is CASGGAKNIQYF. The CDR3 coding sequence is TGTGCCAGCGGGGGGGCCAAAAACATTCAGTACTTC.

This clonotype was seen a few times. This chain connects TRBV12-3 or TRBV12-4 to TRBJ2-7; 7 bases line up with TRBD1. V dropped 5 bases and J dropped 2; count of bases not matched to a gene: 15. The CDR3 extends over 17 amino acids. CDR3 sequence reads: CASSPAVVGTVTYEQYF. In DNA form, the CDR3 reads TGTGCCAGCAGTCCAGCGGTAGTAGGGACAGTGACCTACGAGCAGTACTTC.

The chain carries TRBV20-1 and TRBJ2-1; unclear D gene. The CDR3 has 10 amino acids. Germline CDR1 DFQATT, CDR2 SNEGSKA (reference sequence). V was shortened by 6 bases and J by 2 bases, with 2 bases between the two germline ends. CDR3 residues: CSATYNEQFF. The CDR3 DNA reads TGCAGTGCAACCTACAATGAGCAGTTCTTC.

This chain connects TRBV30 to TRBJ2-5, with a tentative D call TRBD1 (5 bases). The CDR3 runs 13 residues. Germline V gives CDR1 GTSNPN, CDR2 SVGIG (reference sequence). V was trimmed by 2 bases and J by 3 bases, leaving 10 bases between them. This CDR3 reads CAWSRRQKETQYF. The CDR3 DNA sequence: TGTGCCTGGAGTAGGAGACAGAAAGAGACCCAGTACTTC.

This clonotype has a handful of counts. V usage is TRBV13 and J usage is TRBJ2-1; 7 bases are shared with TRBD2. CDR1 and CDR2 from the germline V gene are PRHDT and FYEKMQ (reference sequence). The CDR3 spans 15 residues. V was clipped by 5 bases and J by 0 bases; unmatched bases: 4. DNA of the CDR3: TGTGCCAGCAGCCTAGCGGTTCGCTCCTACAATGAGCAGTTCTTC. It encodes CASSLAVRSYNEQFF.

V and J are TRBV12-3 or TRBV12-4 and TRBJ2-1; 9 bases are shared with TRBD1. After removal of 5 bases from V and 7 bases from J, the junction contained 9 bases not matched to a gene. The CDR3 runs 15 residues. The CDR3 region is CASSQGQGVYNEQFF. Here the CDR3 DNA reads TGTGCCAGCAGTCAGGGACAGGGTGTCTATAATGAGCAGTTCTTC.

This clonotype was seen a few times. V gene TRBV6-5 combines with J gene TRBJ2-7; D is possibly TRBD1 (5 bases). The CDR3 has 17 residues. V lost 0 bases and J 3 bases, leaving 18 bases between the germline ends. Germline CDR1 and CDR2: MNHEY and SVGAGI. CDR3 DNA: TGTGCCAGCAGTTACTCGATTACCTACGACAGTCACTACGAGCAGTACTTC. As protein: CASSYSITYDSHYEQYF.

The genes are TRBV3-1 and TRBJ2-1; 8 bases map to TRBD1. This CDR3 spans 14 amino acids. The germline CDR1 and CDR2 sequences are LGHDT and YNNKEL (reference sequence). The ends lost 1 base at V and 6 bases at J; junction bases unmatched: 2. The CDR3 protein is CASSQGTGFNEQFF. CDR3 in DNA: TGTGCCAGCAGCCAAGGGACAGGGTTCAATGAGCAGTTCTTC.

The chain recombines TRBV30 with TRBJ1-6, with D perhaps TRBD1 (5 bases). The V and J ends lost 1 base and 6 bases respectively, with 22 bases between them. The germline gives CDR1 GTSNPN, CDR2 SVGIG (reference sequence). The CDR3 length is 18 residues. In nucleotides, the CDR3 is TGTGCCTGGAGTGCCTGGGGGGTGGCAGGCCGGGGTAATTCACCCCTCCACTTT. As protein: CAWSAWGVAGRGNSPLHF.

This clonotype appeared a few times. CDR3 amino acids: CASSHRAYGYTF. The CDR3 DNA follows: TGTGCCAGCAGCCATCGGGCGTACGGCTACACCTTC. The rearrangement uses TRBV9 and TRBJ1-2; D gene uncertain. The CDR3 has 12 amino acids. V was shortened by 4 bases and J by 8 bases, with 12 bases between the two germline ends. From germline, CDR1 is SGDLS and CDR2 YYNGEE.